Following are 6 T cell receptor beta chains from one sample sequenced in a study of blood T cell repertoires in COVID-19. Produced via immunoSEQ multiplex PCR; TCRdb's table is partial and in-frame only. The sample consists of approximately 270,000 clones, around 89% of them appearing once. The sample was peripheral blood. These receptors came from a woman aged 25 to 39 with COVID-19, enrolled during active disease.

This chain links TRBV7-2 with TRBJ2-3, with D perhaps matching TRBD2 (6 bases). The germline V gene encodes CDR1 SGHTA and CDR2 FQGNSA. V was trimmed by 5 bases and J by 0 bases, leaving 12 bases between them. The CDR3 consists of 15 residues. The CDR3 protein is CASSRAGTSTDTQYF. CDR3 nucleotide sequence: TGTGCCAGCAGCCGGGCGGGAACCAGCACAGATACGCAGTATTTT.

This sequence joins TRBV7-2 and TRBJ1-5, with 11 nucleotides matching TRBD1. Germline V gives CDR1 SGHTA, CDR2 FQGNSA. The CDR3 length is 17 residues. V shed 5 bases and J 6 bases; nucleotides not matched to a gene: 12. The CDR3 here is CASSRDRGNGVSQPQHF. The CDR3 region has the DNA TGTGCCAGCAGCCGGGACAGGGGGAATGGGGTCAGTCAGCCCCAGCATTTT. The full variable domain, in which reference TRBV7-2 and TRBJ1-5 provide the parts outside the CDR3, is GAGVSQSPSNKVTEKGKDVELRCDPISGHTALYWYRQSLGQGLEFLIYFQGNSAPDKSGLPSDRFSAERTGGSVSTLTIQRTQQEDSAVYLCASSRDRGNGVSQPQHFGDGTRLSIL.

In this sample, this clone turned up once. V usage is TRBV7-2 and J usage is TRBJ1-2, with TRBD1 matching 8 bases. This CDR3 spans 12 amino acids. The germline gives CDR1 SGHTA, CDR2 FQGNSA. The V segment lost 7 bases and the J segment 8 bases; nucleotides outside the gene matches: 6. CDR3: CASKTGVWGYTF. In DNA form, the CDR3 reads TGTGCCAGCAAGACAGGGGTCTGGGGCTACACCTTC.

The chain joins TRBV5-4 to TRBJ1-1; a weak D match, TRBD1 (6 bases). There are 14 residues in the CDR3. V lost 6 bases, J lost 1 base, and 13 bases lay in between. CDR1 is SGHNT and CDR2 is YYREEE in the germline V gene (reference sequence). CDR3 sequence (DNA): TGTGCCAGCATGCCGGGACATCAGAACACTGAAGCTTTCTTT. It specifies CASMPGHQNTEAFF.

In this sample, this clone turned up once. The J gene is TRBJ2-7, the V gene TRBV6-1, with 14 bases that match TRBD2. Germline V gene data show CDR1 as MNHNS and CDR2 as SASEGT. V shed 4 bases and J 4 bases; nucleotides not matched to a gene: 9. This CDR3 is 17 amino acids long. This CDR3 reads CASSGFSRTSGGYEQYF. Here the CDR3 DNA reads TGTGCCAGCAGTGGTTTTTCGCGGACTAGCGGGGGGTACGAGCAGTACTTC.

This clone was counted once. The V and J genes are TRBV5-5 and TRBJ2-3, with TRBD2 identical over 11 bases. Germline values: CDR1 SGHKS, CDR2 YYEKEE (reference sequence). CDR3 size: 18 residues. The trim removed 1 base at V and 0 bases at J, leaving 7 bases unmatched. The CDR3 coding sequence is TGTGCCAGCAGCTTGTGGGGACTAGCGGTGACTAGCACAGATACGCAGTATTTT. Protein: CASSLWGLAVTSTDTQYF.